The 5 T cell receptor beta chains presented below share a single source sample, sequenced in a study of CD8 T cells in ankylosing spondylitis. Study-wide findings and caveats: A TCR beta motif of under ten highly homologous variants appeared characteristic of ankylosing spondylitis blood.

MiXCR was run by TCRdb on the 5' RACE reads, yielding one entry per CDR3 protein. The table shows hundreds of thousands of distinct CDR3 sequences, with 10% to 15% occurring only once. No antigen has been identified for these receptors. The sample was blood, either unsorted or a sorted T cell fraction (not recorded which). The origin of the receptors is a male donor with ankylosing spondylitis.

This clonotype was seen a handful of times. The rearrangement uses TRBV10-3 and TRBJ1-5, with D unclear. Per the germline V gene, CDR1 is ENHRY and CDR2 is SYGVKD. V lost 3 bases and J lost 0, with 6 bases in between. This CDR3 contains 14 residues. The CDR3 DNA follows: TGTGCCATCAGTGACGTCTATAGCAATCAGCCCCAGCATTTT. Translated: CAISDVYSNQPQHF.

This clonotype showed up just a few times. The chain uses TRBV10-3 and TRBJ2-1; D call uncertain. The germline V gene encodes CDR1 ENHRY and CDR2 SYGVKD. CDR3 size: 12 residues. Trimming shortened V by 1 base and J by 12 bases, and 10 bases separated the two germline ends. In DNA, the CDR3 is TGTGCCATCAGTGAGTTTGACTTAGGGCAGTTCTTC. It encodes CAISEFDLGQFF.

This clonotype was detected many times. The rearrangement uses TRBV20-1 and TRBJ1-2; D is perhaps TRBD1 (5 bases). Germline V lookup: CDR1 DFQATT, CDR2 SNEGSKA (reference sequence). The V end lost 7 bases, the J end lost 4 bases, and 10 bases lay between the germline ends. This CDR3 is 11 amino acids long. The CDR3 region is CSGDSGYGYTF. CDR3 nucleotide sequence: TGCAGTGGGGACTCAGGCTATGGCTACACCTTC.

This chain links TRBV28 with TRBJ2-2, with 7 bases identical to TRBD2. Germline V lookup: CDR1 MDHEN, CDR2 SYDVKM. Trimming took 3 bases from V and 5 from J; bases not matched to a gene: 6. CDR3 size: 15 residues. The CDR3, as DNA: TGTGCCAGCAGTTTCTATCAGGGAGGGACCGGGGAGCTGTTTTTT. Residues: CASSFYQGGTGELFF. The full variable domain, completed using reference TRBV28 and TRBJ2-2, is DVKVTQSSRYLVKRTGEKVFLECVQDMDHENMFWYRQDPGLGLRLIYFSYDVKMKEKGDIPEGYSVSREKKERFSLILESASTNQTSMYLCASSFYQGGTGELFFGEGSRLTVL.

In this sample, this clonotype turned up a few times. V gene TRBV20-1 combines with J gene TRBJ2-3; 10 nucleotides match TRBD2. The CDR3 spans 15 residues. The V gene's germline CDR1 is DFQATT and CDR2 SNEGSKA (reference sequence). J gave up 4 bases and V 6 bases, and 10 bases lay outside the gene matches. CDR3 DNA sequence: TGCAGTGCCCCCCCCCCGGGACTAGCGTCAGATACGCAGTATTTT. This sequence encodes CSAPPPGLASDTQYF.